This T cell receptor (beta chain) was observed in a study of cytomegalovirus exposure and HLA in healthy donors (dated by TCRdb to about 2017). Background on the whole study: According to an earlier analysis of around 600 of the donors, about 170 million T cells yielded 90 million to 130 million unique TCR beta sequences and 276 Gb of sequence data. Roughly 300 gigabases of sequencing data and 70 million to 95 million unique TCR sequences made up an early release that covered over 550 HLA-typed donors. Of the approximately 400 genotyped donors, about 84% fell in the genetic ancestry cluster associated with self-reported Caucasian donors. The study aimed to test whether cataloging public T cell receptors could reveal signatures of past pathogen exposure. The study profiled the T cell repertoires of approximately 700 subjects by immunosequencing and related them to cytomegalovirus serostatus. Besides the first cohort of around 700 subjects, a separate validation cohort made up of over 100 different subjects was used. To predict cytomegalovirus infection status, the study combined high-throughput TCR immunosequencing, statistical association of individual TCRs with disease status, and machine learning. A later analysis re-analyzed previously published TCR beta repertoires from 666 donors and added high-resolution HLA genotyping to study TCR occurrence patterns. Rather than using new phenotypic data, the later analysis identified candidate immune exposures from TCR beta sequences and from how often those sequences occurred across donors. An earlier analysis of 450 to 750 of the donors used high-throughput TCR beta sequencing to judge whether each TCR beta V gene segment behaved as functional or pseudogenic. Alongside the repertoire data, information on donor age, sex, ethnicity and CMV serostatus was compiled. A later genetic analysis used genome-wide SNP genotypes for about 65% of the 666 donors, treating that subset as a discovery cohort. Every discovery cohort repertoire had been produced on one sequencing platform. HLA typing included class I and class II loci at four-digit resolution. Typing coverage varied by locus: roughly 629-640 donors for A, B, C, DRB1 and DQB1; approximately 520 for DQA1; more than 600 for DPA1; more than 450 for DPB1. Four to six DR-DQ haplotypes were handled as single units for association and clustering, since linkage in the cohort was strong. Among around 400 genotyped donors of the cohort, an average of around 250,000 unique TCR beta nucleotide sequences was sequenced per donor, of which roughly 18% were non-productive.

Library construction relied on the immunoSEQ multiplex PCR assay. For the multiplex PCR, a mixture combining 60 forward primers for TCR Vbeta segments and 13 reverse primers for TCR Jbeta segments was used. The CDR3 region of rearranged TCR beta genes was amplified from genomic DNA with a multiplex PCR assay. The amplified TCR beta libraries were sequenced on the Illumina HiSeq System as 87-base-pair reads. As for the original processing: A later analysis tallied about 77 million unique TCR beta chains across the 610 or so repertoires, and approximately 9.9 million of those chains were shared by two or more donors. To remove PCR and sequencing errors, raw reads were error-corrected and collapsed into unique sequences using a nearest-neighbor algorithm that merged closely related sequences. CDR3 sequences were aligned to IMGT reference sequences to assign V, D and J gene segments. For a sequence to be retained, a match of at least six nucleotides to both a V gene segment and a J gene segment was required. Rearrangements were called productive when the CDR3 lacked stop codons and stayed in frame with V and J; all others were non-productive. CDR3 was defined according to IMGT convention as the region running from the second conserved V-encoded cysteine to the conserved J-encoded phenylalanine. The earlier analysis of 500 to 750 of the donors excluded any sequence lacking an unambiguous match to a single V gene segment. In an earlier analysis of about 590 of the donors, a V segment was called functional when productive rearrangements were above 56.7%, and segregating when the standard deviation between donors exceeded 5%. To diagnose cytomegalovirus status from the catalog of TCR beta chain sequences, a statistical classification framework was built. In a later analysis, TCR nucleotide sequences were compared against IMGT/GENE-DB human TR gene sequences so that V and J genes could be assigned. The TCRdist pipeline was used in a later analysis to assign CDR3 sequences and most-parsimonious VDJ recombination scenarios. In a later analysis, each TCR beta chain was defined by its CDR3 amino acid sequence together with its V-gene family, and reads without a unique V-gene family were excluded. To address suspected cross-contamination and a sequencing artifact, a later analysis removed roughly 580 highly shared, low-generation-probability nucleotide sequences. A later analysis calculated a clonal expansion index for each public chain from normalized within-repertoire ranks of inferred template counts. In a later analysis, generation probabilities were computed with a VDJ recombination model fitted to out-of-frame rearrangements, and the resulting probabilities were checked against IGoR. A later analysis scored TCR-TCR, TCR-HLA and TCR-CMV co-occurrence with hypergeometric tests, applying a repertoire-size bias correction to TCR pairs. In a later analysis, false discovery rates were estimated by permuting HLA or CMV assignments 20 times. In a later analysis, co-occurring TCRs were grouped with DBSCAN, and TCRdist sequence similarity was added when clustering was performed within HLA-allele-positive subsets. Co-occurrence clustering excluded repertoires with fewer than 30,000 or more than 120,000 public chains, plus five with anomalous nucleotide sharing. TCRdb provides this immuneACCESS table in a form limited to in-frame rearrangements. Some clones are lacking; in checked studies, under half of them reflect an unresolved V gene, and why the rest are absent is not known. The DNA was the basis for D and trimming; V, J and clone size are from that table. Here the sample has 180,000 or so clones; 77% occur a single time. The ten most abundant clones make up 3.1% of the sample.

This clone was seen only a few times. Which antigen it targets is not known. It has no much larger one-base neighbor in the sample; base qualities were not kept. The germline V gene gives CDR1 as SGDLS and CDR2 as YYNGEE. The CDR3 contains 14 residues, cysteine and phenylalanine counted. Left in the record is the CDR3 DNA by itself, 42 bases read in frame from the first base. V is cut by 0 bases and J by 2 bases, and the space between the germline ends is 8 bases. The cohort consisted of 650 to 850 healthy bone marrow donors. At the time of sampling, every cohort member was nominally healthy, though immune exposures that went unrecorded were likely present. The donor tested CMV seronegative and was one of the 352 seronegative cohort members. A peripheral blood sample was collected from each donor, and TCR beta sequencing was performed on peripheral blood mononuclear cells. The Qiagen DNeasy Blood Extraction Kit was used to extract genomic DNA from the blood cell samples.

Here is what the overall study found, with its caveats: A further reported finding was that TCR beta sequences accurately predicted the HLA-A and HLA-B alleles for most subjects in the first cohort. Several of the top co-occurrence clusters appeared to be linked to parvovirus B19, influenza, CMV and Epstein-Barr virus, according to a later analysis. Roughly uniform sequencing depth across donors was assumed in presence/absence analyses, although this assumption may not hold. The sequencing pipeline was judged likely to have produced a cluster of highly shared sequence variants as a technical artifact. In vitro tests confirmed that three of the cytomegalovirus-associated TCR beta chains recognize cytomegalovirus antigens. While some public TCRs were present in many individuals, most TCR sequences turned up only very rarely across donors. Because counts were too low, roughly 17 rarely observed V segments, including chromosome 9 orphons, were left out of the earlier analysis of some 640 of the donors. In the study, some 160 TCR beta chains were listed as associated with cytomegalovirus. According to a later genetic analysis, donors in an Asian-associated ancestry cluster had fewer N-insertions in productive TCRs than the approximately 610-donor mean. When HLA alleles, especially DR and DQ, strongly co-occurred, attributing TCR associations to individual alleles was difficult. This cohort had only TCR beta chains sequenced, and the lack of alpha or paired-chain data limited which features could be detected. For the cohort, immune exposure information was limited to CMV serostatus. Broadly in line with IMGT annotations, most TCR beta V segments showed up in productive rearrangements about 90% or about 30% of the time in an earlier analysis of around 600 of the donors. Because the 87-base-pair reads could not distinguish some IMGT-functional V segments, including TRBV6-2 and TRBV6-3, those segments were excluded. Because some donors lacked HLA typing at each locus, the association tests relied only on the typed subset. In a later analysis, the rate of TCR association differed among HLA loci, with DRB1 alleles having the most associated TCRs and HLA-C alleles having the fewest. Compared with equally common non-associated chains, HLA-associated TCR beta chains in a later analysis were more clonally expanded and had lower generation probabilities. In a later genetic analysis, a missense DCLRE1C variant was associated with V-gene and J-gene trimming of TCR beta chains, and the association was replicated in an independent cohort. According to a later analysis, most CMV-associated TCR beta chains appeared to be HLA-restricted, and the HLA associations seemed to be driven largely by CMV exposure. The authors suggested that the approach could potentially be generalized to other disease states and immunological phenotypes. In both the original and validation cohorts, the classifier was reported to diagnose cytomegalovirus status with high specificity and sensitivity. At a false discovery rate of 0.05, a later analysis linked about 17,000 TCR beta sequences to specific HLA alleles. Linkage disequilibrium might explain the correlated functional status among segregating V segments, but an unknown experimental factor could not be excluded.

What was sequenced was PBMCs. The chain employs TRBV9 and TRBJ1-2; matching of 5 bases hints at TRBD1 as the D gene. The clonotype comes from a female donor in good health and CMV-seronegative. For the CDR3, the sequence is CASSVVGGNYGYTF. The nucleotides are TGTGCCAGCAGCGTAGTGGGGGGAAACTATGGCTACACCTTC.